This T cell receptor beta chain was sequenced for a study of cytomegalovirus exposure and HLA in healthy donors. J gave up 0 bases and V 0 bases, and 5 bases lay outside the gene matches. The CDR3 has 17 residues. Germline V lookup: CDR1 SGHNT, CDR2 YYREEE (reference sequence). The primer mix had 60 Vbeta and 13 Jbeta primers. TCRdb's copy holds only in-frame clones and misses some; the assay was immunoSEQ multiplex PCR. This sample has roughly 100,000 clones, with 83% found just once. As concerns this clone: Its antigen is not known.

General study findings and limits: Clonal expansion, a later analysis showed, was greater in HLA-associated TCR beta chains than in equally common others.

The source of this sequence is a man in his forties in good health and CMV-seronegative. V usage is TRBV5-4 and J usage is TRBJ2-4, with 8 bases identical to TRBD1. The sequenced sample consisted of PBMCs. The DNA of the CDR3 is TGTGCCAGCAGCTTGGGCGCAGGGGGCCTAGCCAAAAACATTCAGTACTTC. Amino acid sequence: CASSLGAGGLAKNIQYF.